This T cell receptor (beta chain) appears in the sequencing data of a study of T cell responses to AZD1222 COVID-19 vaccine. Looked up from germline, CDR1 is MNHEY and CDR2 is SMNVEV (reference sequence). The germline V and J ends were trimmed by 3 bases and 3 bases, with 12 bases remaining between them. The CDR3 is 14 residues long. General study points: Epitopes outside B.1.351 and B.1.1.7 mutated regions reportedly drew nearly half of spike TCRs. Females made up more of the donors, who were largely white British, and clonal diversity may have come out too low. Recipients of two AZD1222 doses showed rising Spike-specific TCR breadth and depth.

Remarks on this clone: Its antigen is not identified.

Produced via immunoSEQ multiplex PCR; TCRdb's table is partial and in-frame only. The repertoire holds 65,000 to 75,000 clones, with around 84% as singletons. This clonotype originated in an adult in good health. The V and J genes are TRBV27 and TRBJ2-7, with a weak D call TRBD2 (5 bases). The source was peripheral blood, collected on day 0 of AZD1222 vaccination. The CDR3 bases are TGTGCCAGCAGTTTCCGGCGGAGCGGCTACGAGCAGTACTTC. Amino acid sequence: CASSFRRSGYEQYF.